These T cell receptor beta chains were read from a single sample in a study of T cells after yellow fever vaccination. Each CDR3 protein gets one entry after TCRdb re-called the 5' RACE reads with MiXCR. The sample comprises 300,000 to 400,000 distinct CDR3 sequences, about an eighth of which are singletons, and roughly 3% rests with the top ten. Sequencing was performed on CD4+ T cells sorted from PBMCs, taken 15 days after the yellow fever booster vaccination. These receptors were taken from a young man who received the YFV17D yellow fever vaccine. Each CDR3 is given with its conserved first and last residue. D genes are given only for firm matches. The size entry is marked missing in some rows and otherwise reads once, few, many or a size class.

j_call | d_call | v_call | clone_size | cdr3_aa | cdr3_nt
TRBJ1-4 | TRBD1 | TRBV3-1 | - | CASRRTGAEKLFF | TGTGCCAGCAGGCGAACAGGGGCCGAAAAACTGTTTTTT
TRBJ1-1 | - | TRBV7-9 | many | CASSPLMGGTEAFF | TGTGCCAGCAGCCCCCTAATGGGGGGAACTGAAGCTTTCTTT
TRBJ1-2 | - | TRBV7-9 | - | CASSQGDSGYTF | TGTGCCAGCAGCCAAGGGGATTCGGGCTACACCTTC
TRBJ2-1 | TRBD2 | TRBV5-1 | - | CASSVGSGGSYNEQFF | TGCGCCAGCAGCGTCGGGAGCGGGGGTTCCTACAATGAGCAGTTCTTC
TRBJ2-3 | - | TRBV23-1 | - | CASSQSRSRGESKLGTDTQYF | TGCGCCAGCAGTCAATCTCGTTCCAGGGGGGAAAGCAAACTTGGCACAGATACGCAGTATTTT
TRBJ2-5 | - | TRBV9 | - | CASSVGLREETQYF | TGTGCCAGCAGCGTAGGACTCCGGGAAGAGACCCAGTACTTC
TRBJ1-6 | - | TRBV2 | - | CASRLGLNSPLHF | TGTGCCAGCAGATTGGGGTTGAATTCACCCCTCCACTTT
TRBJ1-1 | - | TRBV19 | few | CASGPQGNTEAFF | TGTGCCAGTGGCCCCCAGGGGAACACTGAAGCTTTCTTT
TRBJ1-1 | - | TRBV6-2/TRBV6-3 | many | CASSWQWAKNTEAFF | TGTGCCAGCAGTTGGCAGTGGGCTAAGAACACTGAAGCTTTCTTT
TRBJ2-2 | - | TRBV20-1 | - | CSARVVGQTYTGELFF | TGCAGTGCTAGAGTCGTGGGGCAGACCTACACCGGGGAGCTGTTTTTT
TRBJ1-4 | - | TRBV19 | - | CASNLQHQSEKLFF | TGTGCCAGTAATCTTCAGCACCAGTCTGAAAAACTGTTTTTT
TRBJ1-1 | TRBD1 | TRBV11-2 | many | CASARQGGWYTEAFF | TGTGCCAGCGCCCGACAGGGGGGGTGGTACACTGAAGCTTTCTTT
TRBJ2-2 | TRBD1 | TRBV5-1 | - | CAIQGAETGELFF | TGCGCCATACAGGGGGCCGAAACCGGGGAGCTGTTTTTT
TRBJ2-1 | TRBD2 | TRBV20-1 | - | CSEASGPGAGDEQFF | TGCAGTGAGGCTAGCGGCCCCGGGGCCGGGGATGAGCAGTTCTTC
TRBJ1-1 | TRBD1 | TRBV5-6 | - | CASRQTGTVPMNTEAFF | TGTGCCAGCAGGCAAACCGGGACAGTGCCCATGAACACTGAAGCTTTCTTT
TRBJ1-1 | - | TRBV29-1 | many | CSTRAGWGMNTEAFF | TGCAGCACGAGGGCTGGATGGGGGATGAACACTGAAGCTTTCTTT
TRBJ1-2 | - | TRBV10-1 | many | CASSEYPGKGYTF | TGCGCCAGCAGTGAGTACCCAGGGAAAGGCTACACCTTC
TRBJ1-5 | - | TRBV4-2 | many | CASSYKVQVNQPQHF | TGTGCCAGCAGCTACAAGGTTCAGGTAAATCAGCCCCAGCATTTT
TRBJ1-6 | TRBD1 | TRBV12-3/TRBV12-4 | - | CASNLQGSPLHF | TGTGCCAGCAACCTACAGGGGTCACCCCTCCACTTT
TRBJ2-4 | - | TRBV6-2/TRBV6-3 | - | CASSNLPLTKNIQYF | TGTGCCAGCAGCAATTTACCCCTGACCAAAAACATTCAGTACTTC
TRBJ2-7 | - | TRBV30 | few | CAWRSPSYEQYF | TGTGCCTGGAGGAGCCCCAGCTACGAGCAGTACTTC
TRBJ2-1 | TRBD1 | TRBV7-6 | few | CASSLEDRGYNEQFF | TGTGCCAGCAGCTTAGAGGACAGGGGGTACAATGAGCAGTTCTTC
TRBJ1-5 | - | TRBV28 | few | CASSSPINQPQHF | TGTGCCAGCAGTTCCCCTATCAATCAGCCCCAGCATTTT
TRBJ2-3 | - | TRBV20-1 | few | CSANRGRDTDTQYF | TGCAGTGCTAATAGAGGGCGAGACACAGATACGCAGTATTTT
TRBJ2-2 | - | TRBV7-9 | few | CASRSQKQKNTGELFF | TGTGCCAGCAGGTCGCAGAAACAGAAGAACACCGGGGAGCTGTTTTTT
TRBJ2-3 | TRBD2 | TRBV5-1 | few | CASAGGARSDTQYF | TGCGCCAGCGCCGGGGGGGCCAGATCAGATACGCAGTATTTT
TRBJ1-3 | - | TRBV5-1 | once | CASSSSGASGNTIYF | TGCGCCAGCAGCTCTTCAGGCGCCTCCGGAAACACCATATATTTT
TRBJ2-5 | - | TRBV20-1 | - | CSALGATQYF | TGCAGTGCTCTGGGGGCGACCCAGTACTTC
TRBJ2-1 | TRBD1 | TRBV18 | - | CASSRDRGYNEQFF | TGTGCCAGCTCACGGGACAGGGGTTACAATGAGCAGTTCTTC
TRBJ2-2 | - | TRBV12-3/TRBV12-4 | few | CASSLQAYTGELFF | TGTGCCAGCAGTCTACAGGCGTACACCGGGGAGCTGTTTTTT
TRBJ2-3 | - | TRBV20-1 | few | CSAPLGHSTDTQYF | TGCAGTGCCCCCCTTGGGCACAGCACAGATACGCAGTATTTT
TRBJ2-3 | - | TRBV5-1 | many | CASSFDPISTDTQYF | TGCGCCAGCAGCTTCGACCCTATTAGCACAGATACGCAGTATTTT
TRBJ2-7 | TRBD1 | TRBV12-3/TRBV12-4 | few | CASSPGQGAGYEQYF | TGTGCCAGCAGTCCGGGACAGGGGGCCGGCTACGAGCAGTACTTC
TRBJ2-2 | - | TRBV12-3/TRBV12-4 | few | CASSLWDPGTGELFF | TGTGCCAGCAGTTTGTGGGACCCGGGCACCGGGGAGCTGTTTTTT
TRBJ1-2 | - | TRBV7-2 | many | CASSTDPGGGYTF | TGTGCCAGCAGCACGGACCCGGGGGGGGGCTACACCTTC
TRBJ2-3 | TRBD2 | TRBV27 | many | CASSLYRGGSTDTQYF | TGTGCCAGCAGTTTATATCGCGGGGGGAGCACAGATACGCAGTATTTT
TRBJ1-1 | - | TRBV9 | few | CASSPTPSGAFF | TGTGCCAGCAGCCCGACTCCCTCGGGGGCTTTCTTT
TRBJ2-5 | - | TRBV24-1 | - | CATLGGNGETQYF | TGTGCCACCTTGGGCGGGAATGGCGAGACCCAGTACTTC
TRBJ2-1 | TRBD2 | TRBV6-6 | few | CASTRAGVSYNEQFF | TGTGCCAGCACAAGAGCGGGGGTGAGCTACAATGAGCAGTTCTTC
TRBJ1-2 | - | TRBV7-9 | few | CASSHSTDDGYTF | TGTGCCAGCAGCCATTCCACAGACGATGGCTACACCTTC
TRBJ1-2 | - | TRBV11-2 | - | CASSLRRARGYTF | TGTGCCAGCAGCTTAAGAAGGGCTCGTGGCTACACCTTC
TRBJ1-6 | - | TRBV19 | - | CASRGFRRQAYNSPLHF | TGTGCCAGTAGGGGTTTTCGAAGGCAAGCCTATAATTCACCCCTCCACTTT
TRBJ1-4 | TRBD1 | TRBV5-4 | few | CASSSGQGTNEKLFF | TGTGCCAGCAGCTCGGGACAGGGTACGAATGAAAAACTGTTTTTT
TRBJ2-3 | TRBD2 | TRBV12-3/TRBV12-4 | many | CATRLAGGPVPDTQYF | TGTGCCACAAGACTAGCGGGGGGGCCAGTACCAGATACGCAGTATTTT
TRBJ1-2 | TRBD1 | TRBV6-5 | many | CASSSRDRGYRGYTF | TGTGCCAGCAGTTCGAGGGACAGGGGGTATAGAGGCTACACCTTC
TRBJ1-1 | - | TRBV12-3/TRBV12-4 | - | CASSSAIAGTEAFF | TGTGCCAGCAGTTCCGCGATAGCAGGAACTGAAGCTTTCTTT
TRBJ1-2 | - | TRBV20-1 | - | CSARGPNYGYTF | TGCAGTGCTAGAGGTCCTAACTATGGCTACACCTTC
TRBJ2-3 | - | TRBV5-1 | few | CASSQPLGPTDTQYF | TGCGCCAGCAGCCAGCCGTTGGGTCCGACAGATACGCAGTATTTT
TRBJ2-3 | - | TRBV20-1 | few | CSAVGLADTQYF | TGCAGTGCTGTCGGTCTTGCAGATACGCAGTATTTT
TRBJ1-5 | - | TRBV28 | - | CASINTGLPQHF | TGTGCCAGCATCAACACAGGGCTGCCCCAGCATTTT
TRBJ2-7 | - | TRBV6-5 | few | CASSRPGSSSYEQYF | TGTGCCAGCAGCCGCCCCGGGTCGAGCTCCTACGAGCAGTACTTC
TRBJ2-7 | TRBD2 | TRBV9 | few | CASSLTGTTYEQYF | TGTGCCAGCAGCTTAACCGGGACTACTTACGAGCAGTACTTC
TRBJ1-1 | - | TRBV5-1 | - | CASSPNTGRGTEAFF | TGCGCCAGCAGCCCAAACACAGGTCGGGGCACTGAAGCTTTCTTT
TRBJ1-1 | TRBD1 | TRBV18 | few | CASSPQTPGQGASTEAFF | TGTGCCAGCTCACCACAGACGCCGGGACAGGGGGCCTCCACTGAAGCTTTCTTT
TRBJ2-7 | - | TRBV10-3 | - | CAISVARATEQYF | TGTGCCATCAGTGTGGCCAGGGCTACCGAGCAGTACTTC
TRBJ2-5 | - | TRBV3-1 | few | CASSQTETGNQYF | TGTGCCAGCAGCCAAACCGAGACAGGAAACCAGTACTTC